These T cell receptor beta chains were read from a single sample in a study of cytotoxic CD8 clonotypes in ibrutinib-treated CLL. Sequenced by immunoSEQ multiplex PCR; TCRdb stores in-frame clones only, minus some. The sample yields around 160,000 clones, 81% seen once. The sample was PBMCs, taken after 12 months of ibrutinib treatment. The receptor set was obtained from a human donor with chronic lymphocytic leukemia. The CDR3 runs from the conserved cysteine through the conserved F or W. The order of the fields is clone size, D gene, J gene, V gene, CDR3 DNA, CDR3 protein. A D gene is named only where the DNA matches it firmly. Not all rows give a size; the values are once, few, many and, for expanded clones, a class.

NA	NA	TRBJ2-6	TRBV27	TGTGCCAGCAGACTCTCCTCCGGGGCGAATGGGGCCAACGTCCTGACTTTC	CASRLSSGANGANVLTF
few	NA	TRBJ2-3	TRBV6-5	TGTGCCAGCAGCCGAGTGTACGGGAGTTTTGATACGCAGTATTTT	CASSRVYGSFDTQYF
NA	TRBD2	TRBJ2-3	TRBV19	TGTGCCAGTAGTGGCCCTAGCGGGGGGGACACAGATACGCAGTATTTT	CASSGPSGGDTDTQYF
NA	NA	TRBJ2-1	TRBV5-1	TGCGCCAGCAGCTTAGGAAATTTTGGACGTGGGAGCTCCTACAATGAGCAGTTCTTC	CASSLGNFGRGSSYNEQFF
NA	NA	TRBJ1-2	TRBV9	TGTGCCAGCAGCGCCGACGCCTTCTATGGCTACACCTTC	CASSADAFYGYTF
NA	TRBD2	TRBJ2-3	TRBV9	TGTGCCAGCAGCGTAGTAGCGGGAGATGGAGATACGCAGTATTTT	CASSVVAGDGDTQYF
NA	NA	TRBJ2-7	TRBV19	TGTGCCAGTAGTATGCACAGGGAAACCTACGAGCAGTACTTC	CASSMHRETYEQYF
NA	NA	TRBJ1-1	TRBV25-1	TGTGCCAGCCTCATGGGGGGCACTGAAGCTTTCTTT	CASLMGGTEAFF
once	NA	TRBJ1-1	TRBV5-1	TGCGCCAGCAGCCCGCTAAAGGGAGTGGGCACTGAAGCTTTCTTT	CASSPLKGVGTEAFF
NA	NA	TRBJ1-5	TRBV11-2	TGTGCCAGCAGCTCCAGGGAGGGCAATCAGCCCCAGCATTTT	CASSSREGNQPQHF
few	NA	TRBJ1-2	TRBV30	TGTGCCTGGAGTGTATCGGGGGGCTACACCTTC	CAWSVSGGYTF
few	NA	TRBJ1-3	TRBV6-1	TGTGCCAGCGACCCAGGCGGCTCTGGAAACACCATATATTTT	CASDPGGSGNTIYF
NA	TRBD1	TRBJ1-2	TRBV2	TGTGCCAGCAGTGAAGGCCGTCGGGGGAAAACAGGGGGCAGCTATGGCTACACCTTC	CASSEGRRGKTGGSYGYTF
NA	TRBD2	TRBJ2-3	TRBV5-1	TGCGCCAGCAGCTTGGCCCCTAGACTAGCGGGGGTCACAGATACGCAGTATTTT	CASSLAPRLAGVTDTQYF
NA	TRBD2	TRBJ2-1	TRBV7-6	TGTGCCAGCAGCTTACCACCTAGCGGTGGGGGTAGTGAGCAGTTCTTC	CASSLPPSGGGSEQFF
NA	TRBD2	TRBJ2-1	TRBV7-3	TGTGCCAGCAGCTTAGGGGGGGTCTCCTACAATGAGCAGTTCTTC	CASSLGGVSYNEQFF
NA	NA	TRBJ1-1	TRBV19	TGTGCCATAGTAGGGAGAACTGAAGCTTTCTTT	CAIVGRTEAFF
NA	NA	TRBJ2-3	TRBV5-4	TGTGCCAGCAGCTTGGCGGGGGCGGGCACAGATACGCAGTATTTT	CASSLAGAGTDTQYF
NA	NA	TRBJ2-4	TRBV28	TGTGCCAGCAAGCAGGGGGGTCTAGGGGCCAAAAACATTCAGTACTTC	CASKQGGLGAKNIQYF
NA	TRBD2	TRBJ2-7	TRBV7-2	TGTGCCAGCAGCTCCCGGCCTTCGGGGGGATACGAGCAGTACTTC	CASSSRPSGGYEQYF
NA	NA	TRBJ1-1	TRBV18	TGTGCCAGCTCACCACCGTCCGGGACAAGGGGCACTGAAGCTTTCTTT	CASSPPSGTRGTEAFF
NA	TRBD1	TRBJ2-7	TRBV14	TGTGCCAGCAGCCAAACAACTCCGGGACAGAAGTACTTC	CASSQTTPGQKYF